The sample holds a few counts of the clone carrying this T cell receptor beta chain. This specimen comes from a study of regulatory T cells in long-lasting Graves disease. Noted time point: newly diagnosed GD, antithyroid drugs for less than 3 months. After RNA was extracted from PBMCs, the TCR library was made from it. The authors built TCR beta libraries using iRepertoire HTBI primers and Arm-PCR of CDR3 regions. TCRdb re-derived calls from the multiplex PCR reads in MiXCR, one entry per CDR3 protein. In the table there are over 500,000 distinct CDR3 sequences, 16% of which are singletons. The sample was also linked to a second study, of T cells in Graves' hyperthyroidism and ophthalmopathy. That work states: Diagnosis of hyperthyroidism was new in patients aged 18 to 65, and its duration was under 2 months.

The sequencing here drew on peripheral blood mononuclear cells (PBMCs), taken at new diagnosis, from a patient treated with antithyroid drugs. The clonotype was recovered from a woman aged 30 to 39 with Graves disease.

The CDR3, as DNA: TGCAGTGCTAGGAGTTCACCCCTCCACTTT. Residues: CSARSSPLHF. V usage is TRBV20-1 and J usage is TRBJ1-6; no firm D call. The germline V gene encodes CDR1 DFQATT and CDR2 SNEGSKA (reference sequence). This CDR3 is 10 amino acids long. Between the trimmed V and J ends, which lost 3 bases and 9 bases, there was a span of 3 bases.